This TCR beta chain was found in a study of T cells after yellow fever vaccination. One entry per CDR3 protein results from TCRdb running MiXCR on the 5' RACE reads. The table lists about 150,000 distinct CDR3 sequences, about 6.2% of them singletons. Findings and limits, study-wide: Subsequent booster samples again held most clones from primary vaccination (96% CD4, 85% to 90% CD8). Only a minor proportion of clonotypes was detected across both CD4 and CD8 compartments. Researchers report a weaker secondary response that nonetheless peaked faster, day 5 versus 15.

Trimming pared 3 bases from V and 2 bases from J, leaving 12 bases between. CDR1 is SGHTA, CDR2 FQGNSA, per germline. CDR3 length: 15 residues. On this clonotype itself: What it binds is unknown.

Sequencing used CD4+ T cells sorted from PBMCs, obtained on the day of the first yellow fever vaccination. The gene calls are TRBV7-2 and TRBJ2-3; D is perhaps TRBD1 or TRBD2 (6 bases each). The receptor was isolated from a man aged 18 to 29 who received the YFV17D yellow fever vaccine. The chain's CDR3 is CASSFLRGLTDTQYF. The CDR3 DNA sequence: TGTGCCAGCAGCTTCCTCCGGGGGCTCACAGATACGCAGTATTTT.